Presented here are 5 T cell receptor beta chains from one specimen sequenced in a study of shared clonotypes between healthy human individuals. Only in-frame clones appear in the TCRdb table, and some are missing; sequencing was by immunoSEQ multiplex PCR. The table has 2 million to 2.5 million clones, under 97% seen once. Sequenced sample: naive CD4+ T cells sorted from blood. The subset: CD45RA+ positively selected. These receptors were collected from a young man in good health.

This sequence joins TRBV21-1 and TRBJ1-5; the listed D gene, TRBD1, was not tested against the DNA. TRBV21-1 is noted as a pseudogene. The CDR3 runs to 18 residues. This CDR3 reads CASTVNRRDRVSIQPQHF. For the CDR3, the DNA is TGTGCCAGCACCGTCAACCGCCGGGACAGGGTCAGTATTCAGCCCCAGCATTTT.

This chain connects TRBV30 to TRBJ1-5; D remains unclear. V was shortened by 0 bases and J by 11 bases, with 17 bases between the two germline ends. This CDR3 is 14 amino acids long. CDR1 and CDR2 from the germline V gene are GTSNPN and SVGIG (reference sequence). This CDR3 is CAWSVQSATTAQHF. CDR3 in DNA: TGTGCCTGGAGTGTACAAAGCGCAACGACGGCCCAGCATTTT.

V and J are TRBV10-2 and TRBJ2-7; 8 bases line up with TRBD1. Trimming took 4 bases from V and 3 from J; bases not matched to a gene: 14. The CDR3 has 17 amino acids. Germline values: CDR1 WSHSY, CDR2 SAAADI. The CDR3 spells CASSGGSRTGSNYEQYF. DNA for the CDR3: TGCGCCAGCAGTGGGGGTAGCCGGACAGGGTCTAACTACGAGCAGTACTTC.

Concerning this clone: Other DNA sequences in this specimen translate into the identical CDR3. This chain links TRBV7-9 with TRBJ1-4; D is ambiguous. Germline-derived CDR1 and CDR2 are SEHNR and FQNEAQ (reference sequence). V shed 1 base and J shed 4 bases, with 7 bases lying between them. This CDR3 is 14 amino acids long. The CDR3 DNA follows: TGTGCCAGCAGCTTAGGAGGGATTAATGAAAAACTGTTTTTT. Its translation is CASSLGGINEKLFF. The full variable domain, with the rest looked up from reference TRBV7-9 and TRBJ1-4, is DTGVSQNPRHKITKRGQNVTFRCDPISEHNRLYWYRQTLGQGPEFLTYFQNEAQLEKSRLLSDRFSAERPKGSFSTLEIQRTEQGDSAMYLCASSLGGINEKLFFGSGTQLSVL.

The CDR3 here is CASSPGLAGPLAETQYF. CDR3 bases: TGCGCCAGCAGCCCCGGACTAGCGGGACCCCTCGCAGAGACCCAGTACTTC. The V call is TRBV5-1, the J call TRBJ2-5; the match to TRBD2 covers 12 bases. Germline CDR1 SGHRS, CDR2 YFSETQ. CDR3 length: 17 residues. The J segment lost 4 bases and the V segment lost 4 bases, leaving 11 bases of the junction unmatched.